The T cell receptor (beta chain) described here comes from a study of blood T cell repertoires in COVID-19. Germline V gene lookup returns CDR1 KGHDR and CDR2 SFDVKD. The CDR3 has 15 residues. Trimming stripped 2 bases from V and 9 bases from J, with 16 bases between. The table came from immunoSEQ multiplex PCR; TCRdb's copy has only in-frame clones and leaves some out. The repertoire holds fewer than 700,000 clones, with 85% to 90% as singletons. The rearrangement links TRBV24-1 to TRBJ2-1; D possibly corresponds to TRBD1 (6 bases). Sequencing input: peripheral blood. The source is a woman between 45 and 65 years old with COVID-19, enrolled during active disease. The chain's CDR3 is CATSDWTQQGGEQFF. CDR3 bases: TGTGCCACCAGTGATTGGACTCAACAAGGGGGTGAGCAGTTCTTC.